This T cell receptor beta chain was observed in a study of cytomegalovirus exposure and HLA in healthy donors. V was trimmed by 3 bases and J by 10 bases, leaving 17 bases between them. Germline V gives CDR1 SGDLS, CDR2 YYNGEE. CDR3 length: 14 amino acids. Primers included in the PCR were 60 Vbeta and 13 Jbeta primers. Clones were sequenced by immunoSEQ multiplex PCR, and TCRdb holds only the in-frame ones, with some missing. The table lists approximately 170,000 clones, around 78% of them singletons. This clone was observed once. The source is a woman in her twenties or thirties in good health and CMV-seropositive. V gene TRBV9 combines with J gene TRBJ1-5; D may be TRBD1 (5 bases). Sequencing was performed on PBMCs. In DNA form, the CDR3 reads TGTGCCAGCAGCGCTCAGGGATGGATCGAACCCCAGCATTTT. Protein: CASSAQGWIEPQHF.